The 13 T cell receptor beta chains below all came from one sample that was sequenced in a study of blood T cell repertoires in COVID-19. Libraries were prepared by immunoSEQ multiplex PCR; TCRdb keeps only in-frame clonotypes and omits some of them. The table includes about 73,000 clones, about four fifths detected once. Sequencing was done on a sample of peripheral blood. The receptors derive from a man between 45 and 60 years old with active COVID-19.

This chain joins TRBV2 and TRBJ2-5; 7 positions match TRBD2. Germline CDR1 is SNHLY and CDR2 is FYNNEI. The V and J ends lost 1 base and 5 bases, in that order; junction bases with no gene match: 7. This CDR3 has 15 amino acids. CDR3 sequence reads: CASSEGQERGETQYF. As DNA, the CDR3 is TGTGCCAGCAGTGAAGGTCAGGAGCGGGGCGAGACCCAGTACTTC. The full variable domain, its missing parts supplied by reference TRBV2 and TRBJ2-5, is EPEVTQTPSHQVTQMGQEVILRCVPISNHLYFYWYRQILGQKVEFLVSFYNNEISEKSEIFDDQFSVERPDGSNFTLKIRSTKLEDSAMYFCASSEGQERGETQYFGPGTRLLVL.

This chain uses TRBV14 with TRBJ2-3; TRBD2 might be the D (5 bases). CDR1 and CDR2 (germline): SGHDN, FVKESK. The CDR3 totals 16 residues. V lost 2 bases and J 3 bases, leaving 15 bases between the germline ends. The DNA of the CDR3 is TGTGCCAGCAGCCAATCCAGCGGTACTAGGACAGATACGCAGTATTTT. Its translation is CASSQSSGTRTDTQYF.

The V gene is TRBV19, the J gene TRBJ2-5; D is perhaps TRBD1 (5 bases). Trimming left V 2 bases short and J 9 bases short, with 13 bases between. Germline-derived CDR1 and CDR2 are LNHDA and SQIVND (reference sequence). The CDR3 is made up of 13 amino acids. CDR3 sequence reads: CASSIRGSDSQYF. The CDR3 DNA reads TGTGCCAGTAGTATAAGGGGATCGGATTCCCAGTACTTC.

This clone came up a few times. V usage is TRBV5-1 and J usage is TRBJ1-2; 7 positions agree with TRBD1. Losses at the gene ends were 2 bases for V and 4 bases for J; bases not matched to a gene: 5. CDR1 and CDR2 (germline): SGHRS, YFSETQ. CDR3 length: 14 residues. The CDR3 reads CASSFGTESYGYTF. The CDR3, as DNA: TGCGCCAGCAGCTTTGGGACAGAGTCCTATGGCTACACCTTC.

This chain uses TRBV6-6 with TRBJ1-4; D not resolved. There are 11 residues in the CDR3. Germline CDR1 is MNHNY and CDR2 is SVGAGI (reference sequence). Trimming shortened V by 9 bases and J by 8 bases, and 10 bases separated the two germline ends. Here the CDR3 reads CASLGGEKLFF. The CDR3 nucleotides read TGTGCCAGTCTGGGCGGGGAAAAACTGTTTTTT.

This clone was seen just once. This chain links TRBV4-2 with TRBJ2-3; TRBD2 matches at 11 bases. CDR3 length: 16 residues. Trimming at V came to 3 bases and at J to 5 bases, leaving 7 bases not matched to a gene. Germline CDR1 is LGHNA and CDR2 is YNFKEQ. The CDR3 spells CASSQTPSGGLDTQYF. The CDR3 region has the DNA TGTGCCAGCAGCCAGACGCCTAGCGGGGGGTTAGATACGCAGTATTTT.

The V gene is TRBV27, the J gene TRBJ1-2; possibly TRBD1 for D (6 bases). CDR3 length: 17 residues. V was trimmed by 3 bases and J by 7 bases, leaving 24 bases between them. Germline lookup yields CDR1 MNHEY and CDR2 SMNVEV (reference sequence). The CDR3 coding sequence is TGTGCCAGCAGTTTCACTCGTAAAGGCAGGGGAATAGCTGGCTACACCTTC. Amino acids: CASSFTRKGRGIAGYTF.

The chain uses TRBV15 and TRBJ2-2; possibly TRBD1 for D (6 bases). Deletions cut 4 bases from V and 3 bases from J, with 9 bases between. The CDR3 runs 14 residues. Germline loops: CDR1 LNHNV, CDR2 YYDKDF (reference sequence). CDR3 sequence (DNA): TGTGCCACCAGCATACAGGGATACACCGGGGAGCTGTTTTTT. This translates into CATSIQGYTGELFF.

The chain has TRBV7-8 and TRBJ1-2, with D perhaps matching TRBD1 (6 bases). The CDR3 is made up of 14 amino acids. V gave up 1 base and J gave up 2 bases, with 8 bases separating them. The V gene's germline CDR1 is SGHVS and CDR2 FQNEAQ. CDR3 sequence (DNA): TGTGCCAGCAGCTTAGAGGGGGACAACTATGGCTACACCTTC. Translating gives CASSLEGDNYGYTF.

CDR3 nucleotides: TGTGCCAGCAGCTCCCGGGACAGGACAATAGGCTCTGGAAACACCATATATTTT. It codes for CASSSRDRTIGSGNTIYF. The gene calls are TRBV7-9 and TRBJ1-3; 8 nucleotides agree with TRBD1. The germline gives CDR1 SEHNR, CDR2 FQNEAQ (reference sequence). Trimming cost V 4 bases and J 0 bases; bases outside gene matches: 11. This CDR3 region has 18 residues.

The gene calls are TRBV19 and TRBJ1-4, with 8 bases identical to TRBD1. This CDR3 contains 15 residues. Trimming removed 4 bases from V and 8 bases from J; junction bases left unmatched: 9. The germline gives CDR1 LNHDA, CDR2 SQIVND (reference sequence). The CDR3 nucleotides read TGTGCCAGTAGTAAGGCAGGGGGCTTCAGGGAAAAACTGTTTTTT. This codes for CASSKAGGFREKLFF. The full variable domain, in which reference TRBV19 and TRBJ1-4 provide the parts outside the CDR3, is DGGITQSPKYLFRKEGQNVTLSCEQNLNHDAMYWYRQDPGQGLRLIYYSQIVNDFQKGDIAEGYSVSREKKESFPLTVTSAQKNPTAFYLCASSKAGGFREKLFFGSGTQLSVL.

The chain links TRBV2 to TRBJ2-3; 13 positions match TRBD2. After removal of 6 bases from V and 1 base from J, the junction contained 7 bases not matched to a gene. From germline, CDR1 is SNHLY and CDR2 FYNNEI. The CDR3 extends over 17 amino acids. The CDR3 spells CASRALGLAGGTDTQYF. The CDR3 DNA reads as TGTGCCAGCAGAGCCTTAGGACTAGCGGGGGGCACAGATACGCAGTATTTT.

The V gene is TRBV7-3, the J gene TRBJ2-4; TRBD1 agrees at 7 bases. The CDR3 sequence is 14 residues long. Germline lookup yields CDR1 SGHTA and CDR2 FQGTGA. After removal of 4 bases from V and 5 bases from J, the junction contained 5 bases not matched to a gene. The DNA for the CDR3 is TGTGCCAGCAGCTCCACGACAGGGCAAAACATTCAGTACTTC. It encodes CASSSTTGQNIQYF.